This T cell receptor (beta chain) was retrieved from a study of CD8 T cells in Susac syndrome. After extraction with the RNeasy kit, 0.5 to 1 ug of the RNA was reverse transcribed using random hexamers. TCRdb independently ran MiXCR on the immunoSEQ multiplex PCR reads; one entry per CDR3 protein. The sample holds about 210,000 distinct CDR3 sequences, about 96% seen once. The multiple sclerosis control group consisted of treatment-naive patients whose relapsing-remitting disease, which was either stable or active, fulfilled revised McDonald criteria. The CDR3 consists of 13 residues. In germline, CDR1 is DFQATT, CDR2 SNEGSKA (reference sequence). V was clipped by 2 bases and J by 5 bases, with 10 bases between them.

The TCR comes from a human donor with multiple sclerosis. The chain carries TRBV20-1 and TRBJ2-1; D ambiguous. Source material: CD4+ T cells from PBMCs. Written as DNA, the CDR3 is TGCAGTGCTAGATCACGATTCGACAATGAGCAGTTCTTC. The encoded protein is CSARSRFDNEQFF.